This T cell receptor (beta chain) was recorded in a study of OX40 agonist ivuxolimab in advanced cancers. On the study more broadly: Dose-escalation patients had hepatocellular carcinoma, melanoma, renal cell or head and neck cancer. Averaging about 60 years in age, with a range of roughly 20 to 79, the cohort was 65% to 90% male.

Generated by immunoSEQ multiplex PCR, the TCRdb table keeps only in-frame clones and is missing some. The profile shows approximately 84,000 clones, 85% to 95% of them singletons. CDR1 and CDR2 from the germline V gene are MNHNY and SVGAGI (reference sequence). V was clipped by 10 bases and J by 5 bases, with 17 bases between them. The CDR3 spans 13 residues. Sequenced here: CD4+ or CD8+ T cells sorted from blood, sampled in a trial of the OX40 agonist ivuxolimab. The rearrangement uses TRBV6-6 and TRBJ2-5, with no clear D. The receptor's source is an adult with an advanced solid tumor such as melanoma, head and neck, liver or kidney cancer. The DNA for the CDR3 is TGTGCCACCCTAGGCTTGGTTGGGGAGACCCAGTACTTC. As protein: CATLGLVGETQYF.